This entry lists 12 T cell receptor beta chains sequenced from one sample in a study of shared clonotypes between healthy human individuals. Only in-frame clones appear in the TCRdb table, and some are missing; sequencing was by immunoSEQ multiplex PCR. Of some 79,000 clones in the sample, 60% to 70% were seen once. The specimen was memory CD8+ T cells sorted from blood. Subset described: CD45RO+ cells pooled with CCR7-negative TemRA cells. Receptor source: a man aged 25 to 40 in good health.

This chain joins TRBV2 and TRBJ2-1; 14 positions agree with TRBD2. The CDR3 covers 16 residues. Germline V gene data show CDR1 as SNHLY and CDR2 as FYNNEI. The junction had 9 bases not matched to a gene; V was cut back by 7 bases and J by 7 bases. The CDR3 region has the DNA TGTGCCAGCATGATGCGACTAGCGGGAGGGGGGAATGAGCAGTTCTTC. Its protein is CASMMRLAGGGNEQFF.

This clone has a single count. The rearrangement uses TRBV27 and TRBJ2-1; D possibly corresponds to TRBD1 (5 bases). V was cut by 0 bases and J by 6 bases, with 12 bases left in between. The CDR3 extends over 15 amino acids. Germline loops: CDR1 MNHEY, CDR2 SMNVEV (reference sequence). In DNA, the CDR3 is TGTGCCAGCAGTTTATCACCAGGGCAATTCAATGAGCAGTTCTTC. It is translated as CASSLSPGQFNEQFF.

This chain links TRBV14 with TRBJ1-1; D is unresolved. Deletions cut 4 bases from V and 7 bases from J, with 10 bases between. The CDR3 has 12 amino acids. CDR1 and CDR2 from the germline V gene are SGHDN and FVKESK. Here the CDR3 reads CASSPGGHEAFF. In DNA form, the CDR3 reads TGTGCCAGCAGCCCCGGCGGCCATGAAGCTTTCTTT.

The V call is TRBV5-6, the J call TRBJ1-1, with a weak D call TRBD1 (5 bases). This CDR3 spans 12 amino acids. The germline gives CDR1 SGHDT, CDR2 YYEEEE. CDR3 protein: CPSARQYTEAFF. The CDR3, as DNA: TGTCCCTCGGCCCGACAGTACACTGAAGCTTTCTTT.

The chain combines TRBV2 with TRBJ2-1; TRBD2 is a possible D gene (6 bases). The CDR3 runs 12 residues. Germline lookup yields CDR1 SNHLY and CDR2 FYNNEI. The V end lost 7 bases, the J end lost 9 bases, and 13 bases lay between the germline ends. CDR3 protein: CASTQTRGEQFF. CDR3 DNA sequence: TGTGCCAGCACACAGACGCGGGGTGAGCAGTTCTTC.

This clone has at least ten counts. The CDR3 region is CASSVGGSFIEQYF. Written as DNA, the CDR3 is TGTGCCAGCAGCGTAGGCGGGAGTTTCATCGAGCAGTACTTC. The V and J genes are TRBV9 and TRBJ2-7; 7 bases fit TRBD2. Looked up from germline, CDR1 is SGDLS and CDR2 is YYNGEE. V shed 0 bases and J 6 bases; nucleotides not matched to a gene: 6. The CDR3 runs 14 residues.

V and J are TRBV6-5 and TRBJ1-5; perhaps TRBD1 as D (5 bases). Germline CDR1 and CDR2: MNHEY and SVGAGI. The germline V and J ends were trimmed by 0 bases and 6 bases, with 12 bases remaining between them. The CDR3 has 15 residues. The DNA of the CDR3 is TGTGCCAGCAGTTACTCCGGGACCGGAGGTCAGCCCCAGCATTTT. This gives the protein CASSYSGTGGQPQHF.

The V and J genes are TRBV27 and TRBJ1-5; 9 bases are shared with TRBD1. CDR3 size: 15 residues. Germline CDR1 reads MNHEY; CDR2 reads SMNVEV (reference sequence). Trimming removed 3 bases from V and 5 bases from J; junction bases left unmatched: 5. Here the CDR3 reads CASSFLGQGDQPQHF. CDR3 nucleotide sequence: TGTGCCAGCAGTTTCCTGGGACAGGGTGATCAGCCCCAGCATTTT.

The chain couples TRBV11-2 to TRBJ2-7, with D perhaps TRBD1 or TRBD2 (5 bases each). The V gene's germline CDR1 is SGHAT and CDR2 FQNNGV. The CDR3 is 16 residues long. V shed 5 bases and J shed 1 base, with 18 bases lying between them. DNA of the CDR3: TGTGCCAGCAGCCCCCACCTGGGACGCCTATCCTACGAGCAGTACTTC. Its translation: CASSPHLGRLSYEQYF.

The rearrangement links TRBV7-9 to TRBJ2-7; D not certain. Germline CDR1 is SEHNR and CDR2 is FQNEAQ (reference sequence). The CDR3 runs to 12 residues. Trimming pared 5 bases from V and 5 bases from J, leaving 10 bases between. CDR3 DNA: TGTGCCAGCAGCCGTGGGTTGGACGAGCAGTACTTC. Residues: CASSRGLDEQYF.

The V gene is TRBV29-1, the J gene TRBJ1-1, with no clear D. The CDR3 loop spans 11 amino acids. Trimming left V 4 bases short and J 2 bases short, with 5 bases between. Germline CDR1 and CDR2: SQVTM and ANQGSEA. CDR3 amino acids: CSVGQNTEAFF. CDR3 coding DNA: TGCAGCGTTGGGCAAAACACTGAAGCTTTCTTT. Full variable domain (rest looked up from reference TRBV29-1 and TRBJ1-1): SAVISQKPSRDICQRGTSLTIQCQVDSQVTMMFWYRQQPGQSLTLIATANQGSEATYESGFVIDKFPISRPNLTFSTLTVSNMSPEDSSIYLCSVGQNTEAFFGQGTRLTVV.

The V call is TRBV27, the J call TRBJ2-2; D possibly corresponds to TRBD1 (6 bases). The germline V gene has CDR1 MNHEY and CDR2 SMNVEV (reference sequence). V lost 5 bases to trimming and J lost 6 bases, with 19 bases between them. The CDR3 has 16 amino acids. CDR3 DNA: TGTGCCAGCAGTCCCGTCCCGGGACACTTTCCCGGGGAGCTGTTTTTT. It encodes CASSPVPGHFPGELFF.